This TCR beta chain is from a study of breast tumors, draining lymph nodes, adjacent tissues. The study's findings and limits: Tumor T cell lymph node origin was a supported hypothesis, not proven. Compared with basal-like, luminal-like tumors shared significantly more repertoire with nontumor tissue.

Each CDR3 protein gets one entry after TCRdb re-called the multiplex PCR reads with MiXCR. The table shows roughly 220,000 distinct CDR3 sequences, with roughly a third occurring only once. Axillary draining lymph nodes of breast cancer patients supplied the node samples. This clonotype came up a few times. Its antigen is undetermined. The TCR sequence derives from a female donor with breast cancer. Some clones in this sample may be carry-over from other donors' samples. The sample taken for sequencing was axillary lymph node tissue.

CDR3: CASSEGNSPLHF. CDR3 DNA sequence: TGTGCCAGCAGTGAAGGGAATTCACCCCTCCACTTT. The chain combines TRBV2 with TRBJ1-6; no definite D call. The CDR3 is 12 residues long. Per germline, CDR1 SNHLY and CDR2 FYNNEI. The V end was cut by 1 base, the J end by 7 bases, with 2 bases between.